The source of this T cell receptor (beta chain) is a study of blood T cell repertoires in COVID-19. Study at large: Nucleic acid was either cDNA or gDNA, and it came from T cells, B-cell-depleted T cells, or PBMCs.

From germline, CDR1 is SEHNR and CDR2 FQNEAQ (reference sequence). This CDR3 contains 13 residues. V was pared by 10 bases and J by 10 bases, with 6 bases of the junction left unmatched. The count of this clone is one. Per the original methods: Counts of nucleated cells, estimated from reference gene primer amplification, were obtained. Sequencing was performed with immunoSEQ multiplex PCR; in TCRdb, only in-frame clones are kept and a portion is missing. That table supplies the V and J calls and clone size; D and trimming were determined from the DNA. The data show 100,000 or so clones, approximately 90% seen once.

The chain carries TRBV7-9 and TRBJ2-1, with 14 positions matching TRBD2. This TCR was sampled from a man between 60 and 70 years old with acute or convalescent COVID-19. The sequencing sample was made of peripheral blood. The CDR3 reads CATMGLAGEEQFF. DNA for the CDR3: TGTGCCACAATGGGACTAGCGGGAGAGGAGCAGTTCTTC.